A selection of T cell receptor beta chains follows, all from one sample in a study of identical twins. TCRdb called the 5' RACE reads again in MiXCR, with one record for every CDR3 protein. This sample carries 1.5 million to 2 million distinct CDR3 sequences, around 29% of them seen once, and the ten largest clones take around 0.3%. Input material: cord blood. The receptor set was obtained from a newborn girl in good health. The conserved cysteine and the conserved F or W are not part of the CDR3 here. Not all rows give a size; the values are once, few, many and, for expanded clones, a class.

size	V	CDR3
many	TRBV10-3	AISGGTGGNEQF
-	TRBV28	ASRLDRADNSPLH
-	TRBV4-2	ASSQALGSSYNEQF
-	TRBV20-1	SAGDILGYT
few	TRBV6-6	ASSYDRASYGYT
-	TRBV6-1	ASSERDRSNQPQH
-	TRBV5-1	ASSLEDRGANYGYT
many	TRBV27	ASSLGTPQETQY
-	TRBV27	ASALGEKLF
many	TRBV7-2	ASSDRVSTIHGYT
once	TRBV20-1	STTGSGQSSYNEQF
once	TRBV2	ASNSRDSYEQY
-	TRBV28	ASTRTGASYEQY
-	TRBV4-1	ASSQPRPKTSGRWTDTQY
-	TRBV20-1	SARLGSSYGQY
few	TRBV3-1	ASSRGTSGSGRNIQY
few	TRBV3-1	ASSQAGDHEQF
-	TRBV12-3/TRBV12-4	ASSLGALAGGPDEQF
-	TRBV7-9	ASSSFRAEVVYGYT
few	TRBV24-1	ATSGPRVAAYNEQF
few	TRBV2	ASSVVLAGKYNEQF
-	TRBV10-3	ATRDSNSNQPQH
-	TRBV2	AIQPGQGYNEQY
-	TRBV20-1	SARDWLADSYEQY
-	TRBV9	ASSQTGPAGHNEQY
-	TRBV20-1	CATPDRVEDEQY
few	TRBV11-2	ASSLEAGGNIQY
few	TRBV10-3	AIRTGTGSPGELF
-	TRBV30	AWTFGLAGVYEQY
few	TRBV5-6	ASSVNRYQETQY
many	TRBV3-1	ASSQEGLAYNEQF
-	TRBV28	ASSSKVATDTRY
-	TRBV5-5	ASSLGASATYNEQF
few	TRBV11-2	ASSQVPGGGVQETQY
few	TRBV27	ASSLSMAGVEQF
many	TRBV7-2	ASSTTYVAKNIQY
few	TRBV4-1	ASSQLRLAGSSSYEQY
-	TRBV4-2	ASSQVRAATYEQY
few	TRBV12-3/TRBV12-4	ASSHRGVNRYEQY